A single sample is the source of the 29 T cell receptor beta chains below, sequenced in a study of neurological immune-mediated disorders. TCRdb independently ran MiXCR on the 5' RACE reads; one entry per CDR3 protein. The table shows 55,000 to 70,000 distinct CDR3 sequences, with under 5.5% occurring only once. The sample taken for sequencing was PBMCs. The origin of the receptors is a woman in her fifties or sixties with multiple sclerosis.

This clonotype was found a few times. This rearrangement joins TRBV7-2 to TRBJ1-2, with D perhaps matching TRBD1 (5 bases). CDR3 length: 14 amino acids. CDR1 is SGHTA, CDR2 FQGNSA, per germline. Trimming cost V 0 bases and J 8 bases, with 13 bases left between them. The CDR3 spells CASSLALGPRGYTF. The CDR3 coding sequence is TGTGCCAGCAGCTTAGCGCTGGGGCCGCGGGGCTACACCTTC.

This clonotype was counted many times. This chain links TRBV4-3 with TRBJ1-2, with a tentative D call TRBD1 (6 bases). V lost 6 bases to trimming and J lost 1 base, with 9 bases between them. The CDR3 is 13 residues long. Germline V gene sequence: CDR1 LGHNA, CDR2 YSLEER. DNA for the CDR3: TGCGCCAGCAGGGACAGCGATAACTATGGCTACACCTTC. It yields the protein CASRDSDNYGYTF.

Many counts were recorded for this clonotype. V and J are TRBV2 and TRBJ2-1; 9 positions match TRBD1. J lost 2 bases, V lost 7 bases, and 3 bases had no gene match. Looked up from germline, CDR1 is SNHLY and CDR2 is FYNNEI. This CDR3 contains 14 residues. CDR3 in DNA: TGTGCCAGCACTGACAGGGGGGCCTACAATGAGCAGTTCTTC. It translates to CASTDRGAYNEQFF.

About this clonotype itself: A junction boundary mismatches the germline segment, possibly from a read error. The CDR3 spells CASSSQGSSYNSPLHF. In DNA form, the CDR3 reads TGCGCCAGCAGCAGTCAGGGGAGTTCCTATAATTCACCCCTACACTTT. This chain connects TRBV5-1 to TRBJ1-6; TRBD1 is a possible D gene (6 bases). CDR1 is SGHRS and CDR2 is YFSETQ in the germline V gene. The CDR3 loop spans 16 amino acids.

This clonotype was seen repeatedly, ten times or more. The rearrangement links TRBV14 to TRBJ1-5; 8 nucleotides align to TRBD1. V lost 1 base and J lost 4; bases outside the gene matches: 15. The CDR3 runs to 19 residues. CDR1 SGHDN and CDR2 FVKESK come from the germline V gene. For the CDR3, the DNA is TGTGCCAGCAGCCAAGGCGGCCGGGACAGGACGAGGGGGAATCAGCCCCAGCATTTT. Its protein product is CASSQGGRDRTRGNQPQHF.

This clonotype has ten or more counts. The V and J genes are TRBV7-9 and TRBJ2-7; no definite D call. The CDR3 has 14 amino acids. Germline-derived CDR1 and CDR2 are SEHNR and FQNEAQ (reference sequence). V was clipped by 2 bases and J by 2 bases, with 10 bases between them. CDR3 region: CASSLMGDTYEQYF. For the CDR3, the DNA is TGTGCCAGCAGCTTAATGGGTGATACCTACGAGCAGTACTTC. Full variable domain (outside the CDR3, taken from reference TRBV7-9 and TRBJ2-7): DTGVSQNPRHKITKRGQNVTFRCDPISEHNRLYWYRQTLGQGPEFLTYFQNEAQLEKSRLLSDRFSAERPKGSFSTLEIQRTEQGDSAMYLCASSLMGDTYEQYFGPGTRLTVT.

This clonotype showed up many times. The chain recombines TRBV5-1 with TRBJ2-7; D not resolved. The V and J ends lost 3 bases and 3 bases respectively, with 7 bases between them. Germline assignment: CDR1 SGHRS and CDR2 YFSETQ. CDR3 size: 12 residues. The CDR3 protein is CASSSGRYEQYF. CDR3 DNA sequence: TGCGCCAGCAGCTCCGGGCGCTACGAGCAGTACTTC.

Many counts were recorded for this clonotype. The chain couples TRBV5-6 to TRBJ1-1; D not resolved. Trimming cost V 2 bases and J 3 bases, with 8 bases left between them. The CDR3 is 13 amino acids. Germline V CDR1 and CDR2: SGHDT, YYEEEE. CDR3: CASSFRVDTEAFF. CDR3 nucleotides: TGTGCCAGCAGCTTCCGGGTTGACACTGAAGCTTTCTTT.

This clonotype was detected many times. The chain joins TRBV5-5 to TRBJ2-5; unclear D gene. Deletions cut 1 base from V and 5 bases from J, with 6 bases between. From germline, CDR1 is SGHKS and CDR2 YYEKEE (reference sequence). The CDR3 runs to 12 residues. CDR3 DNA: TGTGCCAGCAGCTTGAATTTGGAGACCCAGTACTTC. Protein: CASSLNLETQYF.

This clonotype was recorded many times. This chain uses TRBV24-1 with TRBJ1-2; D uncertain. Trimming cost V 4 bases and J 5 bases, with 7 bases left between them. The CDR3 extends over 12 amino acids. Germline CDR1 reads KGHDR; CDR2 reads SFDVKD. CDR3 nucleotides: TGTGCCACCAGTGACCACGAATATGGCTACACCTTC. This translates into CATSDHEYGYTF.

This clonotype has at least ten counts. The chain has TRBV12-3 or TRBV12-4 and TRBJ2-1; 9 bases match TRBD2. The V and J ends lost 6 bases and 9 bases, in that order; junction bases with no gene match: 15. The CDR3 is made up of 16 amino acids. CDR3 loop: CASSRRGGGGASEQFF. CDR3 nucleotides: TGTGCCAGCAGCCGGAGAGGCGGCGGGGGGGCAAGTGAGCAGTTCTTC.

In its sample, this clonotype was seen many times. J is TRBJ1-2 and V is TRBV12-3 or TRBV12-4, with TRBD1 identical over 7 bases. J was trimmed by 6 bases and V by 5 bases; bases with no gene match: 12. CDR3 length equals 15 residues. CDR3 DNA sequence: TGTGCCAGCAGTCCAACGACAGGGAGGAAGGATGGCTACACCTTC. It is translated as CASSPTTGRKDGYTF.

This clonotype was observed many times. One end of the junction varies from germline; a read error may be responsible. The chain uses TRBV15 and TRBJ1-5; D not resolved. This CDR3 has 15 residues. CDR1 is LNHNV and CDR2 is YYDKDF in the germline V gene (reference sequence). The CDR3 coding sequence is TGTGCCACCAGCAGACTGACAAATAGCAATCAGCCCCAGAATTTT. Translation gives CATSRLTNSNQPQNF.

This clonotype was counted many times. Germline and junction disagree at one end, which may indicate a read error. This rearrangement joins TRBV2 to TRBJ1-1, with D hard to call. Germline-derived CDR1 and CDR2 are SNHLY and FYNNEI. This CDR3 has 15 residues. The CDR3 DNA reads TGTGCCAGCAGTGAAGGAGCCGCTTTGAAAACTGAAGCTTTCTTT. Translated, it gives CASSEGAALKTEAFF.

This clonotype was counted at least ten times. This chain uses TRBV7-2 with TRBJ2-4; D uncertain. The V end was cut by 1 base, the J end by 7 bases, with 5 bases between. Germline CDR1 and CDR2: SGHTA and FQGNSA. CDR3 length: 12 amino acids. CDR3 protein: CASSLGRNIQYF. Written as DNA, the CDR3 is TGTGCCAGCAGCTTAGGAAGGAACATTCAGTACTTC. The full variable domain, its missing parts supplied by reference TRBV7-2 and TRBJ2-4, is GAGVSQSPSNKVTEKGKDVELRCDPISGHTALYWYRQSLGQGLEFLIYFQGNSAPDKSGLPSDRFSAERTGGSVSTLTIQRTQQEDSAVYLCASSLGRNIQYFGAGTRLSVL.

This clonotype was found many times. This sequence joins TRBV5-1 and TRBJ2-4; 8 nucleotides match TRBD1. In germline, CDR1 is SGHRS, CDR2 YFSETQ. J was trimmed by 9 bases and V by 0 bases; bases with no gene match: 5. The CDR3 sequence is 14 residues long. Here the CDR3 DNA reads TGCGCCAGCAGCTTGGCCGGACAGGGAGGCATTCAGTACTTC. This codes for CASSLAGQGGIQYF.

This clonotype was seen at least ten times. This chain links TRBV11-2 with TRBJ2-7; a possible D gene is TRBD2 (6 bases). This CDR3 region has 16 residues. The germline CDR1 and CDR2 sequences are SGHAT and FQNNGV. V was cut by 4 bases and J by 0 bases, with 16 bases left in between. CDR3 amino acids: CASSSLEGVSSYEQYF. The CDR3 bases are TGTGCCAGCAGCTCCCTGGAGGGCGTGAGCTCCTACGAGCAGTACTTC.

This clonotype was counted at least ten times. The rearrangement joins TRBV3-1 to TRBJ1-6; 9 bases fit TRBD1. Per the germline V gene, CDR1 is LGHDT and CDR2 is YNNKEL (reference sequence). The CDR3 loop spans 18 amino acids. V was pared by 5 bases and J by 5 bases, with 13 bases of the junction left unmatched. This CDR3 reads CASSARDRVSWNNSPLHF. CDR3 coding DNA: TGTGCCAGCAGCGCCCGGGACAGGGTCAGCTGGAATAATTCACCCCTCCACTTT.

This clonotype appeared many times. The chain carries TRBV28 and TRBJ2-5; TRBD1 aligns across 9 bases. The CDR3 is 16 residues long. Germline CDR1 is MDHEN and CDR2 is SYDVKM. V gave up 5 bases and J gave up 2 bases; unmatched junction bases: 9. DNA for the CDR3: TGTGCCAGCAGTCTACAGGGGGCGGCAAGTCAAGAGACCCAGTACTTC. Translated: CASSLQGAASQETQYF.

This clonotype appeared a single time. As the CDR3 is not closed by the conserved phenylalanine or tryptophan, this likely results from a read error. The CDR3 reads CASSERRVYLNTEAFN. The CDR3 DNA reads as TGTGCCAGCAGCGAAAGGAGGGTCTATCTGAACACTGAAGCTTTCAAT. This chain connects TRBV14 to TRBJ1-1; D unresolved. V was pared by 5 bases and J by 0 bases, with 16 bases between. Germline CDR1 SGHDN, CDR2 FVKESK. The CDR3 is 16 amino acids.

This clonotype came up many times. The chain joins TRBV5-6 to TRBJ2-3, with D tentatively TRBD2 (5 bases). V was trimmed by 3 bases and J by 4 bases, leaving 15 bases between them. CDR1 and CDR2 (germline): SGHDT, YYEEEE. CDR3 length: 15 amino acids. The DNA of the CDR3 is TGTGCCAGCAGCTCGTCTAGCCCCGTCCCAGATACGCAGTATTTT. Translated, it gives CASSSSSPVPDTQYF. The entire variable domain, with the rest obtained from reference TRBV5-6 and TRBJ2-3, is as follows: DAGVTQSPTHLIKTRGQQVTLRCSPKSGHDTVSWYQQALGQGPQFIFQYYEEEERQRGNFPDRFSGHQFPNYSSELNVNALLLGDSALYLCASSSSSPVPDTQYFGPGTRLTVL.

This clonotype was seen ten or more times. The rearrangement links TRBV25-1 to TRBJ2-1, with unresolved D. The CDR3 is made up of 14 amino acids. Germline V gene lookup returns CDR1 MGHDK and CDR2 SYGVNS. V was cut by 1 base and J by 4 bases, with 8 bases left in between. The DNA of the CDR3 is TGTGCCAGCAGTGAATTTGTAGGGTACAATGAGCAGTTCTTC. This translates into CASSEFVGYNEQFF.

This clonotype was detected ten times or more. CDR3 nucleotide sequence: TGCGCCAGCAGCTTGGCCCCGGAGTTTACGGTTTTCTTT. Amino acid sequence: CASSLAPEFTVFF. This sequence joins TRBV5-1 and TRBJ1-1; D gene unclear. V lost 0 bases and J 13 bases, leaving 16 bases between the germline ends. CDR1 and CDR2 from the germline V gene are SGHRS and YFSETQ. This CDR3 contains 13 residues.

This clonotype has a count of ten or more. The rearrangement uses TRBV4-2 and TRBJ1-1; D not resolved. With 0 bases removed from V and 11 bases from J, the gap between germline ends came to 7 bases. Germline V CDR1 and CDR2: LGHNA, YNFKEQ. This CDR3 region has 11 residues. The CDR3 coding sequence is TGTGCCAGCAGCCAAGATGGGTGGGCTTTCTTT. Translated: CASSQDGWAFF.

In this sample, this clonotype turned up many times. V usage is TRBV4-2 and J usage is TRBJ2-7, with D maybe TRBD1 (5 bases). Trimming pared 0 bases from V and 3 bases from J, leaving 9 bases between. The CDR3 extends over 14 amino acids. CDR1 is LGHNA and CDR2 is YNFKEQ in the germline V gene. The CDR3 sequence: CASSQDRVNYEQYF. The CDR3 DNA reads TGTGCCAGCAGCCAAGACAGGGTAAACTACGAGCAGTACTTC.

This clonotype was seen ten or more times. As DNA, the CDR3 is TGCAGTGCTAGAGGCCCCACGGCGGGGGTCCCCGGGGAGCTGTTTTTT. It translates to CSARGPTAGVPGELFF. This rearrangement joins TRBV20-1 to TRBJ2-2; 7 nucleotides line up with TRBD2. The CDR3 covers 16 residues. In germline, CDR1 is DFQATT, CDR2 SNEGSKA (reference sequence). J lost 6 bases, V lost 1 base, and 11 bases had no gene match.

This clonotype was counted many times. The rearrangement joins TRBV12-3 or TRBV12-4 to TRBJ2-1, with 8 positions matching TRBD1. This CDR3 has 14 residues. Trimming at V came to 2 bases and at J to 7 bases, leaving 4 bases not matched to a gene. The CDR3 protein is CASSLTGGSNEQFF. In nucleotides, the CDR3 is TGTGCCAGCAGTTTAACAGGGGGGTCGAATGAGCAGTTCTTC.

In its sample, this clonotype was seen many times. The gene calls are TRBV7-9 and TRBJ1-2; D gene uncertain. Germline loops: CDR1 SEHNR, CDR2 FQNEAQ (reference sequence). Trimming shortened V by 2 bases and J by 4 bases, and 14 bases separated the two germline ends. The CDR3 is 15 amino acids. The CDR3 is CASSLTSVRAYGYTF. CDR3 nucleotides: TGTGCCAGCAGCTTAACATCGGTGCGGGCCTATGGCTACACCTTC.

This clonotype was counted a few times. The junction shows a germline mismatch at one end, possibly a read error. V is TRBV11-3 and J is TRBJ1-6; 8 bases map to TRBD1. CDR1 is SGHNT, CDR2 YENEEA, per germline. The CDR3 is made up of 14 amino acids. CDR3 sequence (DNA): TGTGCCAGCAGCTCCGGACAGGGAAATTCACCCCTCAACTTT. Protein: CASSSGQGNSPLNF.